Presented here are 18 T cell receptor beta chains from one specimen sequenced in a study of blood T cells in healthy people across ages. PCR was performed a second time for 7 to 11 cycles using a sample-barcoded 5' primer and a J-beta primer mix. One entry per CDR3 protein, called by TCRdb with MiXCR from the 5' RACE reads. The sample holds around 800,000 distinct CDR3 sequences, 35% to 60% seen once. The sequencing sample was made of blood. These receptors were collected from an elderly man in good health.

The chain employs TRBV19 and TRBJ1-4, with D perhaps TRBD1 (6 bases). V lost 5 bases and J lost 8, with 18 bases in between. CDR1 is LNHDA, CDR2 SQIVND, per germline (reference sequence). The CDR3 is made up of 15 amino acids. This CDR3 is CASSPRQASREKLFF. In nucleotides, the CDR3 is TGTGCCAGTAGTCCCCGACAGGCTTCGAGAGAAAAACTGTTTTTT. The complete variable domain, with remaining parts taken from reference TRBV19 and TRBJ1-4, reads DGGITQSPKYLFRKEGQNVTLSCEQNLNHDAMYWYRQDPGQGLRLIYYSQIVNDFQKGDIAEGYSVSREKKESFPLTVTSAQKNPTAFYLCASSPRQASREKLFFGSGTQLSVL.

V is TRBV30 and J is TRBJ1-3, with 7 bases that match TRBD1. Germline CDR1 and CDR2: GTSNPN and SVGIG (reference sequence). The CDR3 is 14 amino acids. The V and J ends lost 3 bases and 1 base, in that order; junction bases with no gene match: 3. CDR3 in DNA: TGTGCCTGGAGAGACAGGGAATCTGGAAACACCATATATTTT. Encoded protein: CAWRDRESGNTIYF.

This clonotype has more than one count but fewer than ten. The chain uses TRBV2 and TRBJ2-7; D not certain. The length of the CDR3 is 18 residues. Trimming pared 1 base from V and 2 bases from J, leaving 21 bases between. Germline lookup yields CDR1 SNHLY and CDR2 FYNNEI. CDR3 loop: CASSEDMAADLVTYEQYF. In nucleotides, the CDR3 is TGTGCCAGCAGTGAAGATATGGCAGCCGACCTAGTCACCTACGAGCAGTACTTC.

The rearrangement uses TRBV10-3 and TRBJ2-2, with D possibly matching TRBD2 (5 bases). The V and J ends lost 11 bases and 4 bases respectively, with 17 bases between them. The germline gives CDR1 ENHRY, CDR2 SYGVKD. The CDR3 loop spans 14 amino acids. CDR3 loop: CALRTGGRTGELFF. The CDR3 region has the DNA TGTGCCCTGAGGACTGGCGGACGCACCGGGGAGCTGTTTTTT.

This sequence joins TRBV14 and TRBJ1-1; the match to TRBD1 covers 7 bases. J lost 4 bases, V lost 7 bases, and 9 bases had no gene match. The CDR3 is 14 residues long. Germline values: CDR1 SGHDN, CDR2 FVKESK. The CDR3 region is CASTTTGFVTEAFF. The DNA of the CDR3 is TGTGCCAGCACAACGACAGGGTTCGTCACTGAAGCTTTCTTT.

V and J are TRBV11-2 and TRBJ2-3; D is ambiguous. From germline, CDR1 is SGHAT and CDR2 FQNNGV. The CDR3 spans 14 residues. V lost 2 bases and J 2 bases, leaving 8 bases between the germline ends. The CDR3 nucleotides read TGTGCCAGCAGCTTAAGGCTCACCACAGATACGCAGTATTTT. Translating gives CASSLRLTTDTQYF.

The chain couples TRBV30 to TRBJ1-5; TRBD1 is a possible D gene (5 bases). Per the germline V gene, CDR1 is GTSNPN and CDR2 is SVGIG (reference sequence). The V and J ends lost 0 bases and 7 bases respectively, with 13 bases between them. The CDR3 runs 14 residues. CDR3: CAWSVGQGGQPQHF. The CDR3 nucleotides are TGTGCCTGGAGTGTAGGTCAGGGCGGGCAGCCCCAGCATTTT.

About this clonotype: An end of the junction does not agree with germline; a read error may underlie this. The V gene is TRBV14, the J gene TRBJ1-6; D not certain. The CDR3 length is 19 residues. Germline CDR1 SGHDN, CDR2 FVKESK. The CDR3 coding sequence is TGTGCCAGCAGCCAAGAATCATCATATGTAGCAGGAAACAATTCACCCCCCCACTTT. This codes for CASSQESSYVAGNNSPPHF.

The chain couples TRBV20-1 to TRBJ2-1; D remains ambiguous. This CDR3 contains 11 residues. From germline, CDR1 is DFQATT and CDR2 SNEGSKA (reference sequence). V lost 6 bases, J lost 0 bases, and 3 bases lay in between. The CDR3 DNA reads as TGCAGTGCCGCCTCCTACAATGAGCAGTTCTTC. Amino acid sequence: CSAASYNEQFF.

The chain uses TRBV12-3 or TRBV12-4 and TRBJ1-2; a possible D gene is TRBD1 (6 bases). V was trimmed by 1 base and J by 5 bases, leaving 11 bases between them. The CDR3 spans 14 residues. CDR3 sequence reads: CASSLVPTGYGYTF. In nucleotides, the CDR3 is TGTGCCAGCAGTTTAGTCCCGACAGGATATGGCTACACCTTC.

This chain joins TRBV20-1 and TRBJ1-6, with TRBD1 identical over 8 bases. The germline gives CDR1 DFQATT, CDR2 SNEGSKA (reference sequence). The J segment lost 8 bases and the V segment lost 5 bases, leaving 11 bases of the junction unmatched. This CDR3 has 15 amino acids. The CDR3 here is CSAPSPGGPDSPLHF. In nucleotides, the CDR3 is TGCAGTGCTCCTTCCCCAGGGGGCCCTGATTCACCCCTCCACTTT.

The CDR3 DNA follows: TGCAGCGTTGTCGGCGGGGGGTACAATGAGTGTCAGTTCTTC. It encodes CSVVGGGYNECQFF. The gene calls are TRBV29-1 and TRBJ2-1; 8 bases line up with TRBD2. Germline assignment: CDR1 SQVTM and CDR2 ANQGSEA. J lost 13 bases, V lost 4 bases, and 15 bases had no gene match. The CDR3 sequence is 14 residues long.

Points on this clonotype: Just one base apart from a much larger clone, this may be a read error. DNA for the CDR3: TGTGCCAGCAGCCACTTAAGGGGTGAGCAGTTCTTC. Protein sequence: CASSHLRGEQFF. The chain couples TRBV3-1 to TRBJ2-1; D is possibly TRBD1 (5 bases). Trimming left V 3 bases short and J 9 bases short, with 9 bases between. This CDR3 has 12 amino acids. The germline CDR1 and CDR2 sequences are LGHDT and YNNKEL (reference sequence).

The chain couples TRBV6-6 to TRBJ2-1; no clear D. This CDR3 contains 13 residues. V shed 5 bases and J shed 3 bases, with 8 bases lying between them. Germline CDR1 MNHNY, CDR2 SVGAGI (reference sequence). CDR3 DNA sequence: TGTGCCAGCAGTCATGCGATCTACAATGAGCAGTTCTTC. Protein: CASSHAIYNEQFF.

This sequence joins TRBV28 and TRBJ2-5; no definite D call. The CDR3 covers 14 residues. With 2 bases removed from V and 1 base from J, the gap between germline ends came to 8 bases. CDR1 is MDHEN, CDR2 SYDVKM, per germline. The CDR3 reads CASSLEQPQETQYF. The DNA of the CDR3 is TGTGCCAGCAGTTTAGAACAGCCCCAAGAGACCCAGTACTTC. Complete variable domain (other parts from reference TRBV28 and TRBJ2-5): DVKVTQSSRYLVKRTGEKVFLECVQDMDHENMFWYRQDPGLGLRLIYFSYDVKMKEKGDIPEGYSVSREKKERFSLILESASTNQTSMYLCASSLEQPQETQYFGPGTRLLVL.

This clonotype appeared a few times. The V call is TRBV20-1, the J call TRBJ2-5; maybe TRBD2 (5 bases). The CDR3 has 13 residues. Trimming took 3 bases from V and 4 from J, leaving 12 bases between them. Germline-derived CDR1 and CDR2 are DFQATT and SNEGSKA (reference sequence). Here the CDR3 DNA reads TGCAGTGCTAGGGGAGTCCCCGCAGAGACCCAGTACTTC. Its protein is CSARGVPAETQYF.

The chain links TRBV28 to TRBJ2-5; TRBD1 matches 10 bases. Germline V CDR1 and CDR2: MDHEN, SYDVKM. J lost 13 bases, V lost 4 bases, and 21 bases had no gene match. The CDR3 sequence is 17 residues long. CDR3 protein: CASSSPGQGLILHERYF. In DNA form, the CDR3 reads TGTGCCAGCAGTTCCCCGGGACAGGGGCTCATACTCCACGAGCGGTACTTC.

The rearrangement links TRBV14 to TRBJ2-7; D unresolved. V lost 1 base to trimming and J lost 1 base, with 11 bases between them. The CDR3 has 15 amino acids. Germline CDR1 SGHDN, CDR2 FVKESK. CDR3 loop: CASSQVTSKSYEQYF. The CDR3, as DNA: TGTGCCAGCAGCCAAGTCACGTCCAAATCCTACGAGCAGTACTTC. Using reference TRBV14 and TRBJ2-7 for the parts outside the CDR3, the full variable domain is EAGVTQFPSHSVIEKGQTVTLRCDPISGHDNLYWYRRVMGKEIKFLLHFVKESKQDESGMPNNRFLAERTGGTYSTLKVQPAELEDSGVYFCASSQVTSKSYEQYFGPGTRLTVT.